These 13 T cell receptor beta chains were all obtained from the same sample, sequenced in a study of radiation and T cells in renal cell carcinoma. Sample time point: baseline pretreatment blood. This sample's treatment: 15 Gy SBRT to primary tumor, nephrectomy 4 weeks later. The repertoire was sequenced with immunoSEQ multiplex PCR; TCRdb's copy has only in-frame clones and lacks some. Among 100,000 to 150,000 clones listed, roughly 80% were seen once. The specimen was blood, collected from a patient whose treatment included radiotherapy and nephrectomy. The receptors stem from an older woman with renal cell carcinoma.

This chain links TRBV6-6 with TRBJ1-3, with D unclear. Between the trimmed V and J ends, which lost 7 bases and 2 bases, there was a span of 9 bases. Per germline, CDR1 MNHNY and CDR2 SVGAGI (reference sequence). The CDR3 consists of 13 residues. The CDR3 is CASNFGPGNTIYF. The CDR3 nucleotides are TGTGCCAGCAATTTTGGCCCTGGAAACACCATATATTTT.

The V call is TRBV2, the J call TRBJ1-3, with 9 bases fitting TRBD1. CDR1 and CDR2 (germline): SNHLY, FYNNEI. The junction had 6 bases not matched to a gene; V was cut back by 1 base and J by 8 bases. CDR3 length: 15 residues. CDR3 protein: CASSEGDRVADTIYF. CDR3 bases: TGTGCCAGCAGTGAAGGGGACAGGGTCGCAGACACCATATATTTT.

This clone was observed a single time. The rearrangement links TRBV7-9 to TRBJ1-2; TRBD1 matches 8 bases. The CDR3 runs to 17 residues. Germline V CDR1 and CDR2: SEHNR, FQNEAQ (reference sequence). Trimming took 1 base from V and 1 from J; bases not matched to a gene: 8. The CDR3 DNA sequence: TGTGCCAGCAGCTTAGGACTGCTGGACAGGGTTAACTATGGCTACACCTTC. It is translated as CASSLGLLDRVNYGYTF.

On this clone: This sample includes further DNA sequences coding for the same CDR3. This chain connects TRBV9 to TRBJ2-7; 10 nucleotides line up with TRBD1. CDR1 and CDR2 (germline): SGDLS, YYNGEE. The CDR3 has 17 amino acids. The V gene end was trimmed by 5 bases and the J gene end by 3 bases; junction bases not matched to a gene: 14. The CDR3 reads CASSVGTGALAGYEQYF. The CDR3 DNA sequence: TGTGCCAGCAGTGTGGGGACAGGGGCCCTAGCGGGCTACGAGCAGTACTTC.

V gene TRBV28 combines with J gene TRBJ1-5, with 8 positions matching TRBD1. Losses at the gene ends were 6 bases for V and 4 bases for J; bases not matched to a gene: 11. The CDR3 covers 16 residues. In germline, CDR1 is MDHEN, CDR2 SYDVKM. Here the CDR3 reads CASSPLTGASNQPQHF. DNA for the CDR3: TGTGCCAGCAGCCCATTGACAGGGGCGTCAAATCAGCCCCAGCATTTT.

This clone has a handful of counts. CDR3 residues: CASSGGGPGELFF. Here the CDR3 DNA reads TGCGCCAGCAGTGGAGGGGGACCCGGGGAGCTGTTTTTT. The genes are TRBV10-2 and TRBJ2-2; the D gene is possibly TRBD1 (6 bases). The CDR3 covers 13 residues. Between the trimmed V and J ends, which lost 4 bases and 6 bases, there was a span of 9 bases. Germline V lookup: CDR1 WSHSY, CDR2 SAAADI.

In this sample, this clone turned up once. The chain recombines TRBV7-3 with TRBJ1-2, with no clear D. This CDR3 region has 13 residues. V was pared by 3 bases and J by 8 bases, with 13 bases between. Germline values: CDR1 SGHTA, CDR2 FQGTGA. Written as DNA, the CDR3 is TGTGCCAGCAGCTTCAGGCTAACCGAGGGCTACACCTTC. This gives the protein CASSFRLTEGYTF. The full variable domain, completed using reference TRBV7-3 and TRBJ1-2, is GAGVSQTPSNKVTEKGKYVELRCDPISGHTALYWYRQSLGQGPEFLIYFQGTGAADDSGLPNDRFFAVRPEGSVSTLKIQRTERGDSAVYLCASSFRLTEGYTFGSGTRLTVV.

CDR3 in amino acids: CASSVEPGSNTGELFF. In nucleotides, the CDR3 is TGTGCCAGCAGCGTAGAGCCCGGGTCGAACACCGGGGAGCTGTTTTTT. The chain links TRBV9 to TRBJ2-2; the D is unclear. Trimming stripped 0 bases from V and 0 bases from J, with 9 bases between. CDR1 is SGDLS and CDR2 is YYNGEE in the germline V gene. There are 16 residues in the CDR3.

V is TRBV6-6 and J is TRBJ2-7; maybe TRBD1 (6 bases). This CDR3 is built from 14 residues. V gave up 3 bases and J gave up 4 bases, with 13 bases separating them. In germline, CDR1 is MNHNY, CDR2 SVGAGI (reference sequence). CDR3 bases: TGTGCCAGCAGTTATCGGGCAGGGGCGTACGAGCAGTACTTC. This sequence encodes CASSYRAGAYEQYF.

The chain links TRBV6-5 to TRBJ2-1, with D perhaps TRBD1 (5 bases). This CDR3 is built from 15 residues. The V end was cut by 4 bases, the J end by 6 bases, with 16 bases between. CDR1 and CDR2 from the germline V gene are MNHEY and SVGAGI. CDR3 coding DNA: TGTGCCAGCAGTTGGACATACGCTTCCGGCAATGAGCAGTTCTTC. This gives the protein CASSWTYASGNEQFF.

In DNA, the CDR3 is TGTGCCAGCTTAATCGAAGTGAGGACTGAAGCTTTCTTT. Encoded protein: CASLIEVRTEAFF. The rearrangement links TRBV2 to TRBJ1-1; D is unresolved. The ends were cut back, 8 bases at V and 5 bases at J, with 15 bases in the middle. The CDR3 contains 13 residues. Germline CDR1 is SNHLY and CDR2 is FYNNEI.

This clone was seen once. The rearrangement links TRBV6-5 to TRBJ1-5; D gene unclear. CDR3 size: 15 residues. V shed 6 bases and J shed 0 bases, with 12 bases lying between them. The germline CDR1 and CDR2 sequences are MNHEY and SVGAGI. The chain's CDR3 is CASRNGPYSNQPQHF. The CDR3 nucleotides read TGTGCCAGCAGAAACGGGCCCTATAGCAATCAGCCCCAGCATTTT.

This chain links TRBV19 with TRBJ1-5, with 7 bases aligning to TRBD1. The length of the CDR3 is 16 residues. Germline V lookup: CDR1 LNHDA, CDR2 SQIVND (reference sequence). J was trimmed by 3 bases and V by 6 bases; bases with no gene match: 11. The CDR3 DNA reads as TGTGCCAGTAGCAGCCAGGGACAGAGCATCAATCAGCCCCAGCATTTT. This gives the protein CASSSQGQSINQPQHF.